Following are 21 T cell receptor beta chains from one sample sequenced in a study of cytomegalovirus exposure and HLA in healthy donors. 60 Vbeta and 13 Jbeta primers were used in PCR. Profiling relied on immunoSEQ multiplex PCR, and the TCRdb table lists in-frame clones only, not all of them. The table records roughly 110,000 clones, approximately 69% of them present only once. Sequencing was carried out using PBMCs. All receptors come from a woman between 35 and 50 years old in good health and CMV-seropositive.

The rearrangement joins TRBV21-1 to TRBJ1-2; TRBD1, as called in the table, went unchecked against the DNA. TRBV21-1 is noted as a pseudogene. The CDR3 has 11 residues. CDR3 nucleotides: TGTGCCAACCGCAGGTTCTATGGCTACACCTTC. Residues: CANRRFYGYTF.

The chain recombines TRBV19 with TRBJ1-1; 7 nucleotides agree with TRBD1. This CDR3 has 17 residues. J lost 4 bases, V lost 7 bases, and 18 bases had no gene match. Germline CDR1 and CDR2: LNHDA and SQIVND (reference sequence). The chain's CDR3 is CASMSAGQTYRITEAFF. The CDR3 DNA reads TGTGCCAGTATGTCCGCGGGACAGACCTATCGCATCACTGAAGCTTTCTTT.

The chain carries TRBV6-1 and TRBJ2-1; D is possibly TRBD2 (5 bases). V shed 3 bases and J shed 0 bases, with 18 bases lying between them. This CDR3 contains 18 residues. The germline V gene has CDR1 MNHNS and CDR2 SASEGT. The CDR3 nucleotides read TGTGCCAGCAGTGATCCCCTCCGGACTGACGGCTCCTACAATGAGCAGTTCTTC. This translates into CASSDPLRTDGSYNEQFF.

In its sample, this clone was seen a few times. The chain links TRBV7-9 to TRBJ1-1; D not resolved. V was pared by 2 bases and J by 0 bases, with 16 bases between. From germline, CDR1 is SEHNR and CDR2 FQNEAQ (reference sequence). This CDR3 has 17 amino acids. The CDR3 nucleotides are TGTGCCAGCAGCTTAAGGGCTCCCCGAGGGATGAACACTGAAGCTTTCTTT. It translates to CASSLRAPRGMNTEAFF.

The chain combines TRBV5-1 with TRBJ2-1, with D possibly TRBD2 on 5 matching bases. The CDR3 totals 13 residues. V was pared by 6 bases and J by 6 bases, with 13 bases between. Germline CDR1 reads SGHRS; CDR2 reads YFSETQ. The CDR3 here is CASNPGSGNEQFF. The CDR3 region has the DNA TGCGCCAGCAATCCGGGAAGCGGCAATGAGCAGTTCTTC.

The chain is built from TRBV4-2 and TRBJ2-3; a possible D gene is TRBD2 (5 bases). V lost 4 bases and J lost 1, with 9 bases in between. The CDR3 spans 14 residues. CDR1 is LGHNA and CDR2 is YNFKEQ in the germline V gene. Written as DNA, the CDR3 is TGTGCCAGCAGCCCTGACTACCGCACAGATACGCAGTATTTT. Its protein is CASSPDYRTDTQYF.

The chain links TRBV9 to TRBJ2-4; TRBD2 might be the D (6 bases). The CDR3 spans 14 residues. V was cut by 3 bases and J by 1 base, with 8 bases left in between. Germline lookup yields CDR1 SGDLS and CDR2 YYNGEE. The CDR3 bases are TGTGCCAGCAGCGCGGGAGCGGCCAAAAACATTCAGTACTTC. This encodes CASSAGAAKNIQYF.

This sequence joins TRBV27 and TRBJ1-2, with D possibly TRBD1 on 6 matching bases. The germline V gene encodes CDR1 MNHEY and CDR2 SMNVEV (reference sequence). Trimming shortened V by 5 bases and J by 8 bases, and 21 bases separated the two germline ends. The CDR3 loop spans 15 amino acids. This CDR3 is CASSPNKQGRGGYTF. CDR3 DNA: TGTGCCAGCAGTCCCAACAAACAGGGACGCGGGGGCTACACCTTC.

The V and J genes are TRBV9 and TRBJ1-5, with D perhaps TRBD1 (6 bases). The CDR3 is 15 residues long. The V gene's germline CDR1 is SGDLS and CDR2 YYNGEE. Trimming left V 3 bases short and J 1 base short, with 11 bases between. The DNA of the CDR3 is TGTGCCAGCAGCGCCTCGGACAGAAGCAATCAGCCCCAGCATTTT. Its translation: CASSASDRSNQPQHF.

The CDR3 DNA reads TGTGCCAGCAGCCTGGGCAGGGTTGGCTACACCTTC. Amino acids: CASSLGRVGYTF. The chain has TRBV13 and TRBJ1-2; TRBD1 is a possible D gene (5 bases). The CDR3 spans 12 residues. CDR1 and CDR2 (germline): PRHDT, FYEKMQ (reference sequence). The V and J ends lost 5 bases and 7 bases respectively, with 11 bases between them.

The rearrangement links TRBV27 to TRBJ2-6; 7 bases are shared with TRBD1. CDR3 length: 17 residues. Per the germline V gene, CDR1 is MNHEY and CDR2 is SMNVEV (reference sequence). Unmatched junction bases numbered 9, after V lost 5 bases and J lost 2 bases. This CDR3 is CASSPGQYLPGANVLTF. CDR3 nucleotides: TGTGCCAGCAGTCCGGGACAGTACCTGCCTGGGGCCAACGTCCTGACTTTC.

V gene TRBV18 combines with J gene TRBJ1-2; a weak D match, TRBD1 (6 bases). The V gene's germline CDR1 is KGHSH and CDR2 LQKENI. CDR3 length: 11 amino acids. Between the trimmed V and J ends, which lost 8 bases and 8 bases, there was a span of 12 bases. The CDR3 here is CASTRGGGYTF. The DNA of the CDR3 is TGTGCCAGCACCCGGGGGGGCGGCTACACCTTC.

CDR3 loop: CASSANRDRGYGYTF. The DNA of the CDR3 is TGTGCCAGCAGTGCAAACCGGGACAGGGGCTATGGCTACACCTTC. The chain recombines TRBV6-1 with TRBJ1-2, with 10 nucleotides matching TRBD1. The germline CDR1 and CDR2 sequences are MNHNS and SASEGT. The junction had 6 bases not matched to a gene; V was cut back by 4 bases and J by 4 bases. CDR3 size: 15 residues.

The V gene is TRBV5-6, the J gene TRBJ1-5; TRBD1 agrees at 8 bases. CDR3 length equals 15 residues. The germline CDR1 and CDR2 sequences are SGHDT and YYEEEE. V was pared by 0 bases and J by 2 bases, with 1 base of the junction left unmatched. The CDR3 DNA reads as TGTGCCAGCAGCTTGGCAGGGGGCGGCAATCAGCCCCAGCATTTT. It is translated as CASSLAGGGNQPQHF.

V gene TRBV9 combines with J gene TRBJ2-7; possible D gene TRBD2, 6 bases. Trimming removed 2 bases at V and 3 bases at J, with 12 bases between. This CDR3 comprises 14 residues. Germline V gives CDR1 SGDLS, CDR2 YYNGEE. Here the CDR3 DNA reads TGTGCCAGCAGCGTTTCCGGGAGTAACTACGAGCAGTACTTC. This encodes CASSVSGSNYEQYF.

The CDR3 sequence: CASSVSGGTYNEQFF. Here the CDR3 DNA reads TGTGCCAGCAGCGTTAGCGGGGGGACATACAATGAGCAGTTCTTC. V is TRBV7-2 and J is TRBJ2-1, with 10 positions matching TRBD2. After removal of 5 bases from V and 4 bases from J, the junction contained 5 bases not matched to a gene. In germline, CDR1 is SGHTA, CDR2 FQGNSA. The CDR3 extends over 15 amino acids.

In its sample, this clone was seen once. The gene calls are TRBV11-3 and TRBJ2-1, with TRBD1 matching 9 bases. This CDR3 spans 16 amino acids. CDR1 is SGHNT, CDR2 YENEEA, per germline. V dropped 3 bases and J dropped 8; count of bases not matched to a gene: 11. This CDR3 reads CASSFSSGTGLHEQFF. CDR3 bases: TGTGCCAGCAGCTTTTCCTCCGGGACAGGGCTACATGAGCAGTTCTTC.

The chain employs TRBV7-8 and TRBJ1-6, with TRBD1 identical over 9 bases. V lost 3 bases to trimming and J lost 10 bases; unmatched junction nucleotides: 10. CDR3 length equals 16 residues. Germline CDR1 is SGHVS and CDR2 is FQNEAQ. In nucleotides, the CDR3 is TGTGCCAGCAGCTTGGGAGGGACAGGGTCTGGATCACCCCTCCACTTT. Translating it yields CASSLGGTGSGSPLHF.

The CDR3 spells CAWSGGTGGGDGYTF. CDR3 bases: TGTGCCTGGAGTGGGGGGACAGGGGGCGGTGATGGCTACACCTTC. The V and J genes are TRBV30 and TRBJ1-2, with TRBD1 identical over 12 bases. V trimming: 1 base; J trimming: 6 bases; junction bases outside the gene matches: 6. Germline values: CDR1 GTSNPN, CDR2 SVGIG (reference sequence). This CDR3 contains 15 residues.

This chain's CDR3 is CASSVPGEQYF. DNA for the CDR3: TGTGCCAGCAGCGTCCCGGGTGAGCAGTACTTC. This rearrangement joins TRBV5-6 to TRBJ2-7; D is uncertain. CDR3 length: 11 residues. The V gene's germline CDR1 is SGHDT and CDR2 YYEEEE. The V end was cut by 4 bases, the J end by 7 bases, with 9 bases between. Using reference TRBV5-6 and TRBJ2-7 for the parts outside the CDR3, the full variable domain is DAGVTQSPTHLIKTRGQQVTLRCSPKSGHDTVSWYQQALGQGPQFIFQYYEEEERQRGNFPDRFSGHQFPNYSSELNVNALLLGDSALYLCASSVPGEQYFGPGTRLTVT.

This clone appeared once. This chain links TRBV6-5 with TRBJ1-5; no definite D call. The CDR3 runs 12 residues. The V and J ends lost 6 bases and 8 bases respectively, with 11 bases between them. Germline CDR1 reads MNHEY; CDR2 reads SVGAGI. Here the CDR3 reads CASSLGGEPQHF. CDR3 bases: TGTGCCAGCAGCCTAGGCGGGGAGCCCCAGCATTTT.